The 29 T cell receptor beta chains reported below all come from one sample, sequenced in a study of blood T cell repertoires in COVID-19. The data were produced by immunoSEQ multiplex PCR, yet TCRdb's version contains in-frame clones alone and is incomplete. Of about 310,000 clones listed, 90% are singletons. The sequenced sample consisted of PBMCs or T cells enriched from blood (not recorded which). These TCRs come from a woman in her late teens or twenties with acute COVID-19.

The chain joins TRBV6-5 to TRBJ1-5; the D gene is possibly TRBD1 (6 bases). Between the trimmed V and J ends, which lost 7 bases and 6 bases, there was a span of 19 bases. This CDR3 region has 15 residues. Germline assignment: CDR1 MNHEY and CDR2 SVGAGI. The chain's CDR3 is CASTLRGAFLQPQHF. In DNA form, the CDR3 reads TGTGCCAGCACCCTACGGGGGGCGTTCCTTCAGCCCCAGCATTTT.

The chain is built from TRBV6-5 and TRBJ1-2; D is ambiguous. Per germline, CDR1 MNHEY and CDR2 SVGAGI. This CDR3 contains 13 residues. V was pared by 10 bases and J by 0 bases, with 12 bases between. CDR3 in DNA: TGTGCCAACAAACCGGAGGCTAACTATGGCTACACCTTC. This codes for CANKPEANYGYTF.

The chain carries TRBV6-1 and TRBJ1-2; D gene uncertain. The CDR3 length is 17 residues. V was clipped by 3 bases and J by 1 base, with 18 bases between them. Germline CDR1 is MNHNS and CDR2 is SASEGT. The CDR3: CASSDLTGRSYNYGYTF. CDR3 bases: TGTGCCAGCAGTGATCTCACCGGCAGGTCCTATAACTATGGCTACACCTTC.

The chain uses TRBV3-1 (or the pseudogene TRBV3-2) and TRBJ1-2; possibly TRBD1 for D (5 bases). V lost 3 bases and J 4 bases, leaving 9 bases between the germline ends. CDR1 is LGHDT and CDR2 is YNNKEL in the germline V gene (reference sequence). CDR3 length equals 13 residues. CDR3 region: CASSQGGGYGYTF. CDR3 in DNA: TGTGCCAGCAGCCAGGGGGGGGGCTATGGCTACACCTTC.

The chain joins TRBV5-1 to TRBJ1-3; D not resolved. Germline V gene data show CDR1 as SGHRS and CDR2 as YFSETQ. V lost 0 bases to trimming and J lost 4 bases, with 8 bases between them. CDR3 size: 14 residues. CDR3 bases: TGCGCCAGCAGCTTGGCAGCGGACGGAAACACCATATATTTT. Its translation is CASSLAADGNTIYF. The entire variable domain, with the rest obtained from reference TRBV5-1 and TRBJ1-3, is as follows: KAGVTQTPRYLIKTRGQQVTLSCSPISGHRSVSWYQQTPGQGLQFLFEYFSETQRNKGNFPGRFSGRQFSNSRSEMNVSTLELGDSALYLCASSLAADGNTIYFGEGSWLTVV.

The chain combines TRBV5-4 with TRBJ1-2, with D maybe TRBD1 (5 bases). The CDR3 runs 15 residues. The V gene lost 1 base and the J gene lost 3 bases, with 13 bases spanning the gap. CDR1 and CDR2 from the germline V gene are SGHNT and YYREEE (reference sequence). The CDR3 reads CASSLPQGLDYGYTF. The CDR3 nucleotides read TGTGCCAGCAGCTTGCCTCAGGGCTTGGACTATGGCTACACCTTC.

This rearrangement joins TRBV30 to TRBJ1-4; 7 bases agree with TRBD1. The CDR3 loop spans 16 amino acids. Losses at the gene ends were 2 bases for V and 2 bases for J; bases not matched to a gene: 8. CDR1 and CDR2 (germline): GTSNPN, SVGIG (reference sequence). CDR3 in amino acids: CAWSQGVVDTNEKLFF. The CDR3 nucleotides read TGTGCCTGGAGTCAGGGGGTCGTTGATACTAATGAAAAACTGTTTTTT.

The chain employs TRBV7-9 and TRBJ1-5; a possible D gene is TRBD1 (6 bases). Trimming took 1 base from V and 4 from J, leaving 20 bases between them. The CDR3 is 18 residues long. The germline V gene encodes CDR1 SEHNR and CDR2 FQNEAQ (reference sequence). The chain's CDR3 is CASSLEGYRAMGNQPQHF. The CDR3 nucleotides read TGTGCCAGCAGCTTAGAGGGGTACAGGGCTATGGGGAATCAGCCCCAGCATTTT.

CDR3 sequence (DNA): TGTGCCAGCCGGGGAGTTTTTAGCAATCAGCCCCAGCATTTT. Translating gives CASRGVFSNQPQHF. The chain links TRBV27 to TRBJ1-5; D ambiguous. Germline CDR1 reads MNHEY; CDR2 reads SMNVEV (reference sequence). V lost 8 bases and J 0 bases, leaving 11 bases between the germline ends. The CDR3 is 14 residues long.

The genes are TRBV19 and TRBJ1-1; a possible D gene is TRBD1 (6 bases). This CDR3 is 15 amino acids long. The germline V and J ends were trimmed by 1 base and 5 bases, with 14 bases remaining between them. Per the germline V gene, CDR1 is LNHDA and CDR2 is SQIVND (reference sequence). The CDR3 nucleotides are TGTGCCAGTAGTATAGGTTGGGGGCGCAGGACTGAAGCTTTCTTT. Translated: CASSIGWGRRTEAFF. The entire variable domain, with the rest obtained from reference TRBV19 and TRBJ1-1, is as follows: DGGITQSPKYLFRKEGQNVTLSCEQNLNHDAMYWYRQDPGQGLRLIYYSQIVNDFQKGDIAEGYSVSREKKESFPLTVTSAQKNPTAFYLCASSIGWGRRTEAFFGQGTRLTVV.

This rearrangement joins TRBV5-1 to TRBJ2-7; 8 positions agree with TRBD1. The V gene end was trimmed by 1 base and the J gene end by 4 bases; junction bases not matched to a gene: 10. Germline values: CDR1 SGHRS, CDR2 YFSETQ. This CDR3 contains 16 residues. DNA for the CDR3: TGCGCCAGCAGCTTGAATACCGGGACAGGAGATTACGAGCAGTACTTC. Its protein is CASSLNTGTGDYEQYF.

CDR3 nucleotide sequence: TGCGCCAGCAGCCCCCCCCGCTTAACAGGGGTTGAAAACACTGAAGCTTTCTTT. This translates into CASSPPRLTGVENTEAFF. The V and J genes are TRBV5-1 and TRBJ1-1; 7 bases map to TRBD1. This CDR3 has 18 amino acids. V was pared by 4 bases and J by 2 bases, with 17 bases of the junction left unmatched. Germline CDR1 and CDR2: SGHRS and YFSETQ.

The CDR3 region is CASSLSGNPGQPQHF. The CDR3 coding sequence is TGTGCCAGCAGCTTGTCGGGAAATCCCGGGCAGCCCCAGCATTTT. The chain employs TRBV5-8 and TRBJ1-5, with D hard to call. The V end lost 1 base, the J end lost 7 bases, and 15 bases lay between the germline ends. From germline, CDR1 is SGHTS and CDR2 YDEGEE. This CDR3 is built from 15 residues.

The chain combines TRBV28 with TRBJ1-1, with D perhaps TRBD1 (6 bases). The V gene's germline CDR1 is MDHEN and CDR2 SYDVKM. V dropped 3 bases and J dropped 0 bases, with 14 bases sitting between them. The CDR3 is made up of 16 amino acids. CDR3 DNA: TGTGCCAGCAGTTTCTTTTATCAGGGGATGAACACTGAAGCTTTCTTT. It yields the protein CASSFFYQGMNTEAFF. Filled out from reference TRBV28 and TRBJ1-1, the complete variable domain reads DVKVTQSSRYLVKRTGEKVFLECVQDMDHENMFWYRQDPGLGLRLIYFSYDVKMKEKGDIPEGYSVSREKKERFSLILESASTNQTSMYLCASSFFYQGMNTEAFFGQGTRLTVV.

In this sample, this clone turned up once. The rearrangement uses TRBV19 and TRBJ1-5; the D is unclear. The CDR3 sequence is 14 residues long. Trimming took off 5 bases at V and 7 bases at J, with 15 bases between the two ends. Germline V gene data show CDR1 as LNHDA and CDR2 as SQIVND (reference sequence). The CDR3 DNA is TGTGCCAGTAGTTCCCATAGACTTGAACAGCCCCAGCATTTT. Residues: CASSSHRLEQPQHF.

The CDR3 DNA reads TGTGCCAGCTCACCGGATTGGGGGCGAAACACCGGGGAGCTGTTTTTT. Amino acids: CASSPDWGRNTGELFF. The chain has TRBV18 and TRBJ2-2; D might be TRBD1 (6 bases). V shed 3 bases and J shed 2 bases, with 13 bases lying between them. The CDR3 is 16 residues long. Germline loops: CDR1 KGHSH, CDR2 LQKENI.

This clone is a singleton in its sample. The chain has TRBV9 and TRBJ1-2; maybe TRBD1 (6 bases). Germline CDR1 and CDR2: SGDLS and YYNGEE. The CDR3 extends over 13 amino acids. The V end was cut by 1 base, the J end by 9 bases, with 13 bases between. CDR3 DNA sequence: TGTGCCAGCAGCGTACCAGGGGTGCACAGCTACACCTTC. Translation: CASSVPGVHSYTF.

This chain links TRBV5-1 with TRBJ1-1; perhaps TRBD1 as D (6 bases). The CDR3 totals 16 residues. From germline, CDR1 is SGHRS and CDR2 YFSETQ. V dropped 4 bases and J dropped 1 base, with 17 bases sitting between them. In nucleotides, the CDR3 is TGCGCCAGCAGCCCACGGGATCCAGGGGCGAACACTGAAGCTTTCTTT. Amino acids: CASSPRDPGANTEAFF.

The chain carries TRBV12-3 or TRBV12-4 and TRBJ2-5, with D tentatively TRBD2 (5 bases). V was shortened by 6 bases and J by 5 bases, with 13 bases between the two germline ends. The CDR3 consists of 13 residues. CDR3 residues: CASRLGRGETQYF. The CDR3 coding sequence is TGTGCCAGCAGACTAGGGAGAGGCGAGACCCAGTACTTC.

CDR3: CASSLQGAGELFF. The CDR3 nucleotides read TGTGCCAGCAGTTTGCAGGGCGCCGGGGAGCTGTTTTTT. The J gene is TRBJ2-2, the V gene TRBV28; D perhaps matches TRBD1 (5 bases). The germline V gene has CDR1 MDHEN and CDR2 SYDVKM. V was shortened by 3 bases and J by 6 bases, with 8 bases between the two germline ends. This CDR3 region has 13 residues.

The V gene is TRBV2, the J gene TRBJ2-7, with no clear D. Trimming shortened V by 7 bases and J by 5 bases, and 15 bases separated the two germline ends. Germline-derived CDR1 and CDR2 are SNHLY and FYNNEI. The CDR3 sequence is 13 residues long. The CDR3 sequence: CASNPVPSNEQYF. In DNA form, the CDR3 reads TGTGCCAGCAACCCCGTCCCCAGTAACGAGCAGTACTTC.

The chain joins TRBV28 to TRBJ1-5; 10 nucleotides line up with TRBD1. CDR3 size: 15 residues. Germline CDR1 MDHEN, CDR2 SYDVKM. The V segment lost 8 bases and the J segment 6 bases; nucleotides outside the gene matches: 10. This chain's CDR3 is CASRKPGQGPQPQHF. The CDR3, as DNA: TGTGCCAGCCGAAAACCGGGACAGGGGCCTCAGCCCCAGCATTTT.

This rearrangement joins TRBV16 to TRBJ1-2; D not certain. V lost 0 bases, J lost 4 bases, and 12 bases lay in between. This CDR3 comprises 15 residues. Germline V gene lookup returns CDR1 KGHSY and CDR2 FQNENV. The CDR3, as DNA: TGTGCCAGCAGCCAATCGAAGTTGAGTGGCTATGGCTACACCTTC. This sequence encodes CASSQSKLSGYGYTF.

The chain joins TRBV14 to TRBJ1-1; D might be TRBD1 (6 bases). V was clipped by 5 bases and J by 5 bases, with 12 bases between them. The CDR3 contains 13 residues. CDR1 and CDR2 from the germline V gene are SGHDN and FVKESK. CDR3 in amino acids: CASSGQTLTEAFF. Written as DNA, the CDR3 is TGTGCCAGCAGCGGACAGACACTGACTGAAGCTTTCTTT.

The chain recombines TRBV28 with TRBJ2-1, with 8 bases matching TRBD2. The CDR3 sequence is 16 residues long. Unmatched junction bases numbered 5, after V lost 4 bases and J lost 0 bases. Per the germline V gene, CDR1 is MDHEN and CDR2 is SYDVKM. The CDR3 DNA sequence: TGTGCCAGCAGTTCCGCTCTAGCGGGCTCCTACAATGAGCAGTTCTTC. Its translation: CASSSALAGSYNEQFF.

The genes are TRBV19 and TRBJ1-1; D not certain. The CDR3 covers 13 residues. Trimming removed 1 base at V and 7 bases at J, with 10 bases between. In germline, CDR1 is LNHDA, CDR2 SQIVND (reference sequence). DNA of the CDR3: TGTGCCAGTAGTATAGGGCCACAGTATGAAGCTTTCTTT. Its protein is CASSIGPQYEAFF. The whole variable domain, filled in from reference TRBV19 and TRBJ1-1, reads DGGITQSPKYLFRKEGQNVTLSCEQNLNHDAMYWYRQDPGQGLRLIYYSQIVNDFQKGDIAEGYSVSREKKESFPLTVTSAQKNPTAFYLCASSIGPQYEAFFGQGTRLTVV.

The chain carries TRBV24-1 and TRBJ1-3; D unresolved. The CDR3 length is 12 residues. Trimming removed 7 bases from V and 2 bases from J, with 5 bases in between. The germline CDR1 and CDR2 sequences are KGHDR and SFDVKD. The CDR3 DNA is TGTGCCACCAGCGCGGCTGGAAACACCATATATTTT. Translating gives CATSAAGNTIYF.

V is TRBV5-4 and J is TRBJ2-7, with 10 bases matching TRBD2. This CDR3 spans 16 amino acids. The V and J ends lost 2 bases and 2 bases, in that order; junction bases with no gene match: 7. The germline CDR1 and CDR2 sequences are SGHNT and YYREEE (reference sequence). CDR3 loop: CASSFTTGLAAYEQYF. In DNA form, the CDR3 reads TGTGCCAGCAGCTTCACTACCGGACTAGCGGCCTACGAGCAGTACTTC.

The CDR3 sequence is CASSQWDSTGSEQFF. The CDR3 nucleotides are TGCGCCAGCAGCCAATGGGACTCCACCGGTAGTGAGCAGTTCTTC. The V gene is TRBV4-1, the J gene TRBJ2-1, with a weak D call TRBD2 (6 bases). Germline CDR1 MGHRA, CDR2 YSYEKL. The CDR3 runs 15 residues. Trimming removed 2 bases at V and 9 bases at J, with 17 bases between.